The 15 T cell receptor beta chains below come from one sample, sequenced in a study of blood T cell repertoires in COVID-19. Data came from immunoSEQ multiplex PCR; TCRdb stores just in-frame clones and leaves some out. This table holds a few hundred thousand clones, approximately 86% found once. Sequenced material: PBMCs or T cells enriched from blood (not recorded which). These TCRs come from a woman between 40 and 55 years old with acute COVID-19.

In its sample, this clone was seen once. This chain links TRBV19 with TRBJ1-2; 7 bases map to TRBD1. Trimming cost V 3 bases and J 8 bases; bases outside gene matches: 6. CDR3 size: 13 residues. Germline V lookup: CDR1 LNHDA, CDR2 SQIVND (reference sequence). The CDR3: CASSMHRGWGYTF. CDR3 coding DNA: TGTGCCAGTAGTATGCACAGGGGATGGGGCTACACCTTC.

The chain joins TRBV19 to TRBJ1-4; tentatively, D is TRBD1 (5 bases). The CDR3 has 13 amino acids. In germline, CDR1 is LNHDA, CDR2 SQIVND (reference sequence). Trimming shortened V by 3 bases and J by 6 bases, and 8 bases separated the two germline ends. CDR3 residues: CASSMAGYEKLFF. For the CDR3, the DNA is TGTGCCAGTAGTATGGCAGGGTATGAAAAACTGTTTTTT. Supplemented by reference TRBV19 and TRBJ1-4, the full variable domain reads DGGITQSPKYLFRKEGQNVTLSCEQNLNHDAMYWYRQDPGQGLRLIYYSQIVNDFQKGDIAEGYSVSREKKESFPLTVTSAQKNPTAFYLCASSMAGYEKLFFGSGTQLSVL.

This clone was found a few times. CDR3 in amino acids: CASSLGGQGGTDTQYF. CDR3 DNA: TGTGCCAGCAGCCTCGGAGGACAGGGGGGCACAGATACGCAGTATTTT. The rearrangement joins TRBV16 to TRBJ2-3; 10 bases match TRBD1. This CDR3 has 16 amino acids. The ends lost 4 bases at V and 1 base at J; junction bases unmatched: 5. Germline V CDR1 and CDR2: KGHSY, FQNENV.

About this clone itself: The sample has other DNA sequences that encode this CDR3 too. The rearrangement uses TRBV7-2 and TRBJ1-2; D is uncertain. The germline V and J ends were trimmed by 0 bases and 4 bases, with 3 bases remaining between them. This CDR3 is built from 12 residues. CDR1 is SGHTA, CDR2 FQGNSA, per germline. Here the CDR3 reads CASSLASYGYTF. The CDR3 nucleotides are TGTGCCAGCAGCTTAGCGAGCTATGGCTACACCTTC.

The chain joins TRBV13 to TRBJ1-2, with TRBD1 matching over 8 bases. CDR3 length equals 15 residues. Trimming removed 5 bases from V and 2 bases from J; junction bases left unmatched: 7. The germline gives CDR1 PRHDT, CDR2 FYEKMQ (reference sequence). The CDR3: CASSRKTGANYGYTF. The CDR3 DNA follows: TGTGCCAGCAGCAGGAAGACAGGGGCGAACTATGGCTACACCTTC. The whole variable domain, filled in from reference TRBV13 and TRBJ1-2, reads AAGVIQSPRHLIKEKRETATLKCYPIPRHDTVYWYQQGPGQDPQFLISFYEKMQSDKGSIPDRFSAQQFSDYHSELNMSSLELGDSALYFCASSRKTGANYGYTFGSGTRLTVV.

V gene TRBV28 combines with J gene TRBJ2-2, with D possibly TRBD1 on 6 matching bases. The V gene lost 3 bases and the J gene lost 6 bases, with 20 bases spanning the gap. CDR1 and CDR2 (germline): MDHEN, SYDVKM. This CDR3 is built from 17 residues. The DNA of the CDR3 is TGTGCCAGCAGTTTTTTGGGGCAGGGGTCCGTCTCCGGGGAGCTGTTTTTT. Translated: CASSFLGQGSVSGELFF.

The V call is TRBV2, the J call TRBJ2-3; 7 nucleotides align to TRBD2. The V and J ends lost 8 bases and 1 base, in that order; junction bases with no gene match: 9. Germline loops: CDR1 SNHLY, CDR2 FYNNEI. The CDR3 length is 15 residues. The chain's CDR3 is CASGREPGGTDTQYF. CDR3 DNA: TGTGCCAGCGGGAGGGAACCTGGGGGCACAGATACGCAGTATTTT.

This chain links TRBV7-2 with TRBJ2-7; D not resolved. Germline V lookup: CDR1 SGHTA, CDR2 FQGNSA. V dropped 4 bases and J dropped 4 bases, with 20 bases sitting between them. The CDR3 sequence is 16 residues long. The CDR3 DNA follows: TGTGCCAGCAGCTCCTACGAGAGTACGCTTTCTTACGAGCAGTACTTC. This translates into CASSSYESTLSYEQYF.

This rearrangement joins TRBV2 to TRBJ1-1; 7 bases fit TRBD1. The V segment lost 7 bases and the J segment 11 bases; nucleotides outside the gene matches: 19. The CDR3 has 15 residues. From germline, CDR1 is SNHLY and CDR2 FYNNEI. CDR3 amino acids: CASTLILEGQPGAFF. The CDR3 DNA reads as TGTGCCAGCACGCTGATCCTGGAGGGACAGCCAGGGGCTTTCTTT.

J is TRBJ2-3 and V is TRBV5-4, with D uncertain. The CDR3 runs 15 residues. Germline V gives CDR1 SGHNT, CDR2 YYREEE (reference sequence). Trimming took off 0 bases at V and 2 bases at J, with 10 bases between the two ends. The CDR3 spells CASSLAMRDTDTQYF. The CDR3, as DNA: TGTGCCAGCAGCTTGGCCATGCGCGACACAGATACGCAGTATTTT.

The chain couples TRBV7-3 to TRBJ2-1; 16 bases agree with TRBD2. Germline CDR1 SGHTA, CDR2 FQGTGA. V was clipped by 5 bases and J by 9 bases; unmatched bases: 10. There are 17 residues in the CDR3. The CDR3 bases are TGTGCCAGCAGCACCTCCGGGACTAGCGGGAGGGCAGTTGAGCAGTTCTTC. It encodes CASSTSGTSGRAVEQFF.

The chain links TRBV5-1 to TRBJ1-3, with 9 bases that match TRBD1. The CDR3 consists of 18 residues. CDR1 and CDR2 from the germline V gene are SGHRS and YFSETQ. Trimming at V came to 3 bases and at J to 2 bases, leaving 12 bases not matched to a gene. The CDR3 loop reads CASSSGTGKSSTGNTIYF. The DNA for the CDR3 is TGCGCCAGCAGCTCCGGGACAGGGAAGAGTTCGACTGGAAACACCATATATTTT.

The genes are TRBV5-4 and TRBJ2-1, with 15 bases aligning to TRBD2. V trimming: 3 bases; J trimming: 2 bases; junction bases outside the gene matches: 12. The germline V gene encodes CDR1 SGHNT and CDR2 YYREEE (reference sequence). This CDR3 spans 20 amino acids. CDR3 residues: CASSSKRTSGGAYTYNEQFF. The CDR3 DNA is TGTGCCAGCAGCTCTAAGCGGACTAGCGGGGGGGCTTACACCTACAATGAGCAGTTCTTC.

This clone was observed a few times. This chain connects TRBV10-3 to TRBJ2-3, with 9 positions matching TRBD2. This CDR3 is built from 16 residues. V trimming: 6 bases; J trimming: 0 bases; junction bases outside the gene matches: 7. Looked up from germline, CDR1 is ENHRY and CDR2 is SYGVKD. The CDR3 sequence is CAISRGLATSTDTQYF. The CDR3 nucleotides read TGTGCCATCAGCCGGGGACTAGCTACTAGCACAGATACGCAGTATTTT.

The chain uses TRBV28 and TRBJ2-7; D call uncertain. Germline lookup yields CDR1 MDHEN and CDR2 SYDVKM. Trimming removed 1 base at V and 1 base at J, with 2 bases between. The CDR3 sequence is 12 residues long. CDR3 coding DNA: TGTGCCAGCAGTTTATCGTCCTACGAGCAGTACTTC. Amino acids: CASSLSSYEQYF. The full variable domain, its missing parts supplied by reference TRBV28 and TRBJ2-7, is DVKVTQSSRYLVKRTGEKVFLECVQDMDHENMFWYRQDPGLGLRLIYFSYDVKMKEKGDIPEGYSVSREKKERFSLILESASTNQTSMYLCASSLSSYEQYFGPGTRLTVT.